This passage covers 25 T cell receptor beta chains from one sample sequenced in a study of T cells after yellow fever vaccination. TCRdb passed the 5' RACE reads through MiXCR, listing each CDR3 protein once. The sample carries about 320,000 distinct CDR3 sequences, around 4.5% recorded once. Sequencing used PBMCs, obtained 15 days after the yellow fever booster vaccination. All receptors come from a man aged 18 to 30 who received the YFV17D yellow fever vaccine.

This clonotype was observed at least ten times. The chain couples TRBV3-1 to TRBJ1-1; no reliable D call. V was shortened by 7 bases and J by 9 bases, with 21 bases between the two germline ends. Germline V lookup: CDR1 LGHDT, CDR2 YNNKEL (reference sequence). This CDR3 contains 14 residues. The CDR3, as DNA: TGTGCCAGCACCGCCAACACACGGGATCCAAAAGCTTTCTTT. The encoded protein is CASTANTRDPKAFF.

In its sample, this clonotype was seen many times. This chain connects TRBV2 to TRBJ1-3; D gene ambiguous. The V gene's germline CDR1 is SNHLY and CDR2 FYNNEI. Trimming took 1 base from V and 0 from J, leaving 1 base between them. The CDR3 is 13 amino acids. The CDR3: CASSEGSGNTIYF. In DNA, the CDR3 is TGTGCCAGCAGTGAAGGCTCTGGAAACACCATATATTTT.

The chain uses TRBV6-5 and TRBJ1-2, with a weak D call TRBD1 (5 bases). V was cut by 7 bases and J by 7 bases, with 16 bases left in between. This CDR3 has 13 amino acids. Germline values: CDR1 MNHEY, CDR2 SVGAGI. The CDR3 DNA follows: TGTGCCAGCAATCCTGGGGGGGGTGCTGGCTACACCTTC. This translates into CASNPGGGAGYTF.

This clonotype was observed a handful of times. The V call is TRBV7-6, the J call TRBJ2-3, with unresolved D. Germline values: CDR1 SGHVS, CDR2 FNYEAQ. Trimming took 5 bases from V and 1 from J, leaving 13 bases between them. CDR3 length: 15 amino acids. The CDR3 region has the DNA TGTGCCAGCAGCCAATCACAGTGGGGCACAGATACGCAGTATTTT. Residues: CASSQSQWGTDTQYF.

This clonotype was detected only a few times. The chain joins TRBV3-1 to TRBJ2-2; no firm D call. The CDR3 is 15 residues long. V lost 6 bases and J lost 3, with 14 bases in between. Germline V gene data show CDR1 as LGHDT and CDR2 as YNNKEL (reference sequence). The CDR3 DNA sequence: TGTGCCAGCAGGAGGAATCATGGGGACACCGGGGAGCTGTTTTTT. Protein sequence: CASRRNHGDTGELFF.

This clonotype showed up just a few times. The rearrangement links TRBV7-9 to TRBJ2-7; the match to TRBD2 covers 7 bases. V was clipped by 5 bases and J by 2 bases; unmatched bases: 3. The germline gives CDR1 SEHNR, CDR2 FQNEAQ (reference sequence). The CDR3 consists of 13 residues. CDR3 DNA: TGTGCCAGCAGCCGAAGCGGGACCTACGAGCAGTACTTC. Amino acid sequence: CASSRSGTYEQYF.

Only a few counts were recorded for this clonotype. The CDR3 bases are TGCGCCAGCAGCCAAGAGAGGCAGCGGGGGGTTGATGCTTTCTTT. This codes for CASSQERQRGVDAFF. This chain links TRBV4-1 with TRBJ1-1; a weak D match, TRBD1 (5 bases). The ends were cut back, 0 bases at V and 11 bases at J, with 19 bases in the middle. The CDR3 runs to 15 residues. Germline V gene lookup returns CDR1 MGHRA and CDR2 YSYEKL.

This clonotype occurred a few times. The V and J genes are TRBV4-3 and TRBJ2-7; D possibly matches TRBD1 or TRBD2 (5 bases each). Deletions cut 0 bases from V and 2 bases from J, with 14 bases between. The length of the CDR3 is 16 residues. The germline V gene encodes CDR1 LGHNA and CDR2 YSLEER. CDR3 loop: CASSQDRAGTTYEQYF. The CDR3 coding sequence is TGCGCCAGCAGCCAAGACAGGGCGGGCACTACCTACGAGCAGTACTTC.

Many counts were recorded for this clonotype. The gene calls are TRBV30 and TRBJ2-2; D unclear. Looked up from germline, CDR1 is GTSNPN and CDR2 is SVGIG (reference sequence). The V end lost 2 bases, the J end lost 5 bases, and 18 bases lay between the germline ends. The CDR3 is made up of 16 amino acids. The chain's CDR3 is CAWSNLNALQTGELFF. As DNA, the CDR3 is TGTGCCTGGAGTAACCTCAACGCGCTACAAACCGGGGAGCTGTTTTTT.

This clonotype has ten or more counts. The chain recombines TRBV5-1 with TRBJ2-5; a possible D gene is TRBD1 (6 bases). Germline V CDR1 and CDR2: SGHRS, YFSETQ. V lost 4 bases to trimming and J lost 5 bases, with 12 bases between them. The CDR3 is 13 residues long. The CDR3 nucleotides read TGCGCCAGCAGCCCAGGGGATTGGGAGACCCAGTACTTC. Amino acids: CASSPGDWETQYF.

As DNA, the CDR3 is TGTGCCAGCAATCTGAAGGTTGGGGCGGACCCCCAAGAGACCCAGTACTTC. This gives the protein CASNLKVGADPQETQYF. The chain is built from TRBV7-9 and TRBJ2-5, with D possibly TRBD1 on 5 matching bases. The V end was cut by 7 bases, the J end by 1 base, with 22 bases between. Germline V gene sequence: CDR1 SEHNR, CDR2 FQNEAQ (reference sequence). CDR3 length: 17 residues.

This clonotype came up many times. This sequence joins TRBV27 and TRBJ2-7, with 11 bases matching TRBD2. The germline V gene has CDR1 MNHEY and CDR2 SMNVEV (reference sequence). The CDR3 runs to 16 residues. With V trimmed by 8 bases and J by 0 bases, 9 bases remained unmatched. CDR3: CASASGLAGGSYEQYV. For the CDR3, the DNA is TGTGCCAGCGCATCCGGGCTAGCGGGGGGCTCCTACGAGCAGTACGTC.

In its sample, this clonotype was seen many times. The chain joins TRBV6-2 or TRBV6-3 to TRBJ2-1; 8 bases align to TRBD1. There are 13 residues in the CDR3. J lost 4 bases, V lost 7 bases, and 3 bases had no gene match. Germline V lookup: CDR1 MNHEY, CDR2 SVGEGT. CDR3 region: CASNRQGYNEQFF. CDR3 bases: TGTGCCAGCAATCGACAGGGGTACAATGAGCAGTTCTTC.

In its sample, this clonotype was seen a few times. The chain carries TRBV7-8 and TRBJ1-6, with 9 positions matching TRBD1. The CDR3 contains 15 residues. The junction had 6 bases not matched to a gene; V was cut back by 5 bases and J by 7 bases. Germline V gene data show CDR1 as SGHVS and CDR2 as FQNEAQ. CDR3 amino acids: CASSTFGQGNSPLHF. The CDR3 DNA follows: TGTGCCAGCAGCACGTTCGGACAGGGGAATTCACCCCTCCACTTT.

For the CDR3, the DNA is TGTGCCAGCAGTGGAAGAGGCCGTTCCTCTGGAAACACCATATATTTT. Residues: CASSGRGRSSGNTIYF. The chain links TRBV5-4 to TRBJ1-3; D is unclear. V dropped 5 bases and J dropped 0 bases, with 15 bases sitting between them. CDR1 is SGHNT, CDR2 YYREEE, per germline (reference sequence). There are 16 residues in the CDR3.

This clonotype was seen only a few times. The gene calls are TRBV15 and TRBJ2-1; 7 bases agree with TRBD1. Germline lookup yields CDR1 LNHNV and CDR2 YYDKDF (reference sequence). V lost 3 bases and J lost 0; bases outside the gene matches: 8. The CDR3 spans 17 residues. The CDR3 here is CATSSWTGWDSYNEQFF. In nucleotides, the CDR3 is TGTGCCACCAGCAGTTGGACAGGTTGGGACTCCTACAATGAGCAGTTCTTC.

The V and J genes are TRBV6-5 and TRBJ2-1; 7 positions agree with TRBD1. The CDR3 has 13 amino acids. The germline V gene encodes CDR1 MNHEY and CDR2 SVGAGI. Losses at the gene ends were 6 bases for V and 7 bases for J; bases not matched to a gene: 6. The CDR3 DNA sequence: TGTGCCAGCAGGGAGACAGGGAAAAATGAGCAGTTCTTC. This sequence encodes CASRETGKNEQFF.

The V gene is TRBV18, the J gene TRBJ2-2; possibly TRBD1 for D (5 bases). Germline V gene lookup returns CDR1 KGHSH and CDR2 LQKENI. V lost 2 bases, J lost 0 bases, and 13 bases lay in between. There are 17 residues in the CDR3. The CDR3 coding sequence is TGTGCCAGCTCACCATCCGACGCAGGGCCGAACACCGGGGAGCTGTTTTTT. It codes for CASSPSDAGPNTGELFF.

In its sample, this clonotype was seen many times. This chain joins TRBV28 and TRBJ2-1, with TRBD2 as a possible D gene (5 bases). Deletions cut 3 bases from V and 14 bases from J, with 26 bases between. This CDR3 is 16 amino acids long. Germline loops: CDR1 MDHEN, CDR2 SYDVKM. The CDR3 loop reads CASSLPSGNAAPAKFF. The CDR3 DNA follows: TGTGCCAGCAGTTTGCCCTCGGGGAACGCAGCCCCCGCAAAGTTCTTC.

The chain carries TRBV2 and TRBJ2-1; D not certain. CDR3 length: 11 residues. Trimming took 6 bases from V and 7 from J, leaving 7 bases between them. Germline CDR1 SNHLY, CDR2 FYNNEI. This CDR3 reads CASSRENEQFF. CDR3 nucleotides: TGTGCCAGCAGCCGCGAAAATGAGCAGTTCTTC.

In this sample, this clonotype turned up many times. J is TRBJ2-1 and V is TRBV4-1; 7 nucleotides match TRBD2. Germline trimming cut 0 bases from V and 13 bases from J; bases unmatched to any gene: 6. Per the germline V gene, CDR1 is MGHRA and CDR2 is YSYEKL. The CDR3 covers 13 residues. The CDR3 sequence is CASSQDPSGNQFF. The CDR3 DNA reads as TGCGCCAGCAGCCAAGATCCCAGCGGGAACCAGTTCTTC.

This clonotype was seen repeatedly, ten times or more. The rearrangement uses TRBV7-2 and TRBJ2-5; D is undetermined. Germline V CDR1 and CDR2: SGHTA, FQGNSA. With 6 bases removed from V and 8 bases from J, the gap between germline ends came to 13 bases. This CDR3 has 12 residues. The CDR3 region is CASSYIVPTQYF. The DNA for the CDR3 is TGTGCCAGCAGTTACATCGTGCCCACCCAGTACTTC.

This clonotype has at least ten counts. This rearrangement joins TRBV5-1 to TRBJ2-3; possible D gene TRBD1, 6 bases. Trimming took off 4 bases at V and 2 bases at J, with 17 bases between the two ends. This CDR3 has 16 residues. CDR1 is SGHRS and CDR2 is YFSETQ in the germline V gene. The CDR3 DNA reads TGCGCCAGCAGCGGCTCAGGACAGAGATACACAGATACGCAGTATTTT. Translation: CASSGSGQRYTDTQYF.

This clonotype has a handful of counts. The chain carries TRBV3-1 and TRBJ2-5; perhaps TRBD2 as D (6 bases). The V end lost 3 bases, the J end lost 5 bases, and 10 bases lay between the germline ends. The CDR3 length is 13 residues. The germline CDR1 and CDR2 sequences are LGHDT and YNNKEL (reference sequence). The CDR3 DNA sequence: TGTGCCAGCAGCCATGGAGGGTTGGAGACCCAGTACTTC. Its protein product is CASSHGGLETQYF.

CDR3: CASSEFPSGANVLTF. The CDR3 nucleotides read TGTGCCAGCAGTGAATTTCCCTCTGGGGCCAACGTCCTGACTTTC. The chain combines TRBV2 with TRBJ2-6; no firm D call. The CDR3 length is 15 residues. The V and J ends lost 2 bases and 0 bases respectively, with 5 bases between them. CDR1 and CDR2 from the germline V gene are SNHLY and FYNNEI. Full variable domain (outside the CDR3, taken from reference TRBV2 and TRBJ2-6): EPEVTQTPSHQVTQMGQEVILRCVPISNHLYFYWYRQILGQKVEFLVSFYNNEISEKSEIFDDQFSVERPDGSNFTLKIRSTKLEDSAMYFCASSEFPSGANVLTFGAGSRLTVL.